This T cell receptor (beta chain) appears in the sequencing data of a study of early stage breast cancer tumors (dated by TCRdb to the late 2010s). With regard to the full study: Of the approximately 16 invasive breast tumors, approximately 11 were found to be estrogen receptor-positive, progesterone receptor-positive and HER2-negative. Of the roughly 12 ER+/PR+/HER2- tumors, eight were classified as invasive ductal carcinomas and four as invasive lobular carcinomas. The average read coverage per sample was around 10-fold. A total of 2,651,842 templates, representing 850,000 to 1,400,000 unique clonotypes, were detected across all samples.

The paper as a whole reports these results and caveats: Greater similarity was observed between blood and normal breast repertoires than between blood and tumor repertoires, and tumor was distinguished from normal in about 85% of the 16 patients when each tissue was compared with blood. Approximately 2.5-fold higher T cell density and higher clonality were observed in tumors than in adjacent normal breast tissue. Enriched TCRB sequences shared across patients were mostly commonly generated sequences, unlikely to play an important role in the tumor microenvironment. Because the cohort was small, analysis by tumor subtype was not possible. Chain pairing and functional markers such as CD4, CD8 and FOXP3 were missed by bulk genomic DNA sequencing of unsorted cells.

Every sample was amplified as two independent genomic DNA replicates, using 0.5 to 0.6 ug for blood and about 1.6 ug for tumor or normal breast. TCRB sequencing of genomic DNA was carried out with the ImmunoSeq Intro kit according to the manufacturer's instructions. For absolute quantification, the roughly 30-cycle multiplex PCR included proprietary primers along with spike-in control sequences. An 87-bp fragment spanning the CDR3 and flanking V and J genes was sequenced with single-end 150-bp reads. Each lane of an Illumina MiSeq running version 3.0 chemistry carried seven multiplexed samples, with two replicates apiece. Per the original workflow: Raw data were processed with the vendor's proprietary pipeline, and both replicates were merged into a single result per sample. Clonotypes were defined as productive rearrangements sharing the V-gene family, CDR3 amino acid sequence and J-gene segment. To compute clonality, the normalized Shannon entropy (Pielou evenness) of TCRB abundances was subtracted from 1. To estimate T cell density, the total number of templates was divided by the input cell count, which was inferred from how much DNA went in. Recon was used with default parameters to estimate total repertoire diversity and clonality. Tumor-enriched clonotypes were defined as having over 0.1% abundance in tumor and at least 32-fold higher abundance than in normal breast. In TCRdb, the immuneACCESS table is reduced to in-frame sequences with V and J assigned. These tables do not hold every clone; where another copy was compared, an unresolved V gene accounts for under half, and the others remain unexplained. D and trimming were read from the DNA, whereas the V and J calls and clone size are those reported in that table. The sample yields 2,500 to 3,000 clones; approximately 62% were counted once. The biggest ten clones account for about a fifth of the sample.

V trim: 6 bases; J trim: 3 bases; unmatched bases: 6. The CDR3 runs 14 amino acids, cysteine and phenylalanine included. Only the CDR3 portion is preserved as DNA: 42 bases, with reading frame beginning at the first base. From the germline V gene, CDR1 is MRHNA and CDR2 is SNTAGT. Adjacent normal breast tissue was collected roughly 1.9-4 cm away from the tumor, rinsed in PBS and stored in prechilled RNAlater. Because normal breast tissue has high lipid content and low cell density, getting sufficient DNA from normal breast tissue often required roughly 95-330 mg of tissue. The study profiled bulk TCR beta-chain repertoires in matched peripheral blood, tumor and adjacent normal breast tissue taken from some 17 patients with early-stage breast cancer. Genomic DNA was extracted with the Qiagen AllPrep DNA/RNA Mini kit. As regards this clone: Its antigen specificity is not known. It has no much larger one-base neighbor in the sample; base qualities were not kept.

Source material: normal breast tissue next to the tumor. This clonotype originated in a person aged 50 to 59 with breast cancer. This chain is built from TRBV6-4 and TRBJ1-1, and TRBD1 aligns with 8 junction nucleotides. The sequenced DNA: TGTGCCAGCAGGCCGGGACAGGAGGACACTGAAGCTTTCTTT. Its protein is CASRPGQEDTEAFF.